This TCR beta chain was sequenced during a study of blood T cell repertoires in COVID-19. Overall study: PBMCs, B-cell-depleted T cells, or T cells provided the cDNA or gDNA that made up the material.

Original data processing: Counts of nucleated cells, estimated from reference gene primer amplification, were obtained. Assay: immunoSEQ multiplex PCR; the TCRdb copy retains only in-frame clones and omits some. V and J calls and clone size come straight from that table; D and trimming were deduced from the DNA. The sample gives approximately 44,000 clones, approximately 92% of which show up once; about 0.4% is in the top ten. V shed 4 bases and J 6 bases; nucleotides not matched to a gene: 9. Germline assignment: CDR1 SGHRS and CDR2 YFSETQ. The CDR3 consists of 16 residues. The V gene is TRBV5-1, the J gene TRBJ2-2; 10 bases fit TRBD2. This sequence originates from a man aged 50 to 59 with COVID-19, enrolled during active disease. The sequenced sample consisted of peripheral blood. The CDR3 bases are TGCGCCAGCAGCCCGCCGGGACTAGCGTTCTCCGGGGAGCTGTTTTTT. Translated, it gives CASSPPGLAFSGELFF.